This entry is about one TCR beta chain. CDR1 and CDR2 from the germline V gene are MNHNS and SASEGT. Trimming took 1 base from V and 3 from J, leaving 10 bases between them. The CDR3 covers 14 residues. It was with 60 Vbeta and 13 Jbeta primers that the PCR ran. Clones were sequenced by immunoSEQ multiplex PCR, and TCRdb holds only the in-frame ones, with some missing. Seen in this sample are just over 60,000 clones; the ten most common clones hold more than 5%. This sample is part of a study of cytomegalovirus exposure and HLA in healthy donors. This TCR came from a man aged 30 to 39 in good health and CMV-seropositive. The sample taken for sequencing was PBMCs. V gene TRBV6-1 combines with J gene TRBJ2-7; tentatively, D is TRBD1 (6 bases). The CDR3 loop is CASSEEGVGYEQYF. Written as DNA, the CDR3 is TGTGCCAGCAGTGAAGAGGGGGTGGGCTACGAGCAGTACTTC.